The 2 T cell receptor beta chains listed next were all sequenced from one sample in a study of blood T cell repertoires in COVID-19. TCRdb's table, derived via immunoSEQ multiplex PCR, lists solely in-frame clones and lacks some. In the table there are some 360,000 clones, about 87% of which are singletons. Material for sequencing was peripheral blood. All receptors come from a woman aged 55-70 years with COVID-19, enrolled during active disease.

This rearrangement joins TRBV7-3 to TRBJ2-7; the match to TRBD1 covers 7 bases. V was pared by 5 bases and J by 4 bases, with 5 bases of the junction left unmatched. This CDR3 comprises 13 residues. Germline CDR1 is SGHTA and CDR2 is FQGTGA. The CDR3 bases are TGTGCCAGCAGCCTCCGACAGGGTTACGAGCAGTACTTC. Translating it yields CASSLRQGYEQYF.

This chain uses TRBV2 with TRBJ2-1, with D maybe TRBD1 (5 bases). Germline CDR1 reads SNHLY; CDR2 reads FYNNEI. V was pared by 5 bases and J by 4 bases, with 6 bases between. This CDR3 spans 12 amino acids. The CDR3 loop reads CASSQGYNEQFF. In DNA, the CDR3 is TGTGCCAGCAGTCAGGGTTACAATGAGCAGTTCTTC.